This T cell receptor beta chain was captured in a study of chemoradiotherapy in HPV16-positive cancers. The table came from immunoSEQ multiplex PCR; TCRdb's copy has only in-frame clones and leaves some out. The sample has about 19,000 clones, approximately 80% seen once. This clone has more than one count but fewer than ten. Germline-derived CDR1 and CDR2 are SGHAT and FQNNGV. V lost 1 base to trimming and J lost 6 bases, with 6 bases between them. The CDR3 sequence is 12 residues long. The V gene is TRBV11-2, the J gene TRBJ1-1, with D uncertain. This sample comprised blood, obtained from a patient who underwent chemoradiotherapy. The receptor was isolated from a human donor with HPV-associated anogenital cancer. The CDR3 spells CASSLGASEAFF. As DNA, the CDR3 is TGTGCCAGCAGCTTAGGCGCGTCTGAAGCTTTCTTT. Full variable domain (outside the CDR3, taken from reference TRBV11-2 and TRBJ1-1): EAGVAQSPRYKIIEKRQSVAFWCNPISGHATLYWYQQILGQGPKLLIQFQNNGVVDDSQLPKDRFSAERLKGVDSTLKIQPAKLEDSAVYLCASSLGASEAFFGQGTRLTVV.